This T cell receptor beta chain originates from a study of T cells in tuberculosis. Study at large: Within 7 days of starting treatment, or before, PBMC were stored.

The V gene lost 8 bases and the J gene lost 0 bases, with 11 bases spanning the gap. This CDR3 spans 14 amino acids. Per the germline V gene, CDR1 is LGHNT and CDR2 is FRNRAP. Time point denoted: new active TB diagnosis, blood taken before or within 7 days of starting treatment. HIV-seronegative South African adults aged 18 years or older had newly diagnosed active tuberculosis. Broader study findings: The TCR-beta difference was not significant; alpha differences partly reflected length. Smaller distances to GMM-specific TCRs suggested their expansion in active tuberculosis.

The protocol was immunoSEQ multiplex PCR, while the TCRdb copy is restricted to in-frame clones and leaves out a portion. The table has some 30,000 clones, about 91% seen once. For this clone: The target antigen is unknown.

The rearrangement joins TRBV12-5 to TRBJ1-5; possibly TRBD1 for D (5 bases). This TCR was recovered from an adult with tuberculosis. The specimen was PBMCs, collected at tuberculosis diagnosis. Written as DNA, the CDR3 is TGTGCTAGTACCCAGGGTTATAGCAATCAGCCCCAGCATTTT. The encoded protein is CASTQGYSNQPQHF.